This T cell receptor beta chain was recorded in a study of blood T cell repertoires in COVID-19. Background on the study: Donors in the United States, Italy and Spain gave samples during acute or convalescent COVID-19.

Here immunoSEQ multiplex PCR was the method, and the copy in TCRdb shows in-frame clones only, minus some. The repertoire holds about 100,000 clones, around 90% seen once, with about 5.3% in the top ten. The sequence was obtained from a human donor in a cohort sampled during active COVID-19. What was sequenced was peripheral blood.

CDR3 in DNA: TGCGCCAGCAGCTTCCAGGGGGCAGGGACAGATACGCAGTATTTT. Its translation: CASSFQGAGTDTQYF. The chain has TRBV5-1 and TRBJ2-3, with 8 positions matching TRBD1. The CDR3 is 15 residues long. CDR1 and CDR2 from the germline V gene are SGHRS and YFSETQ. V gave up 2 bases and J gave up 3 bases; unmatched junction bases: 5.